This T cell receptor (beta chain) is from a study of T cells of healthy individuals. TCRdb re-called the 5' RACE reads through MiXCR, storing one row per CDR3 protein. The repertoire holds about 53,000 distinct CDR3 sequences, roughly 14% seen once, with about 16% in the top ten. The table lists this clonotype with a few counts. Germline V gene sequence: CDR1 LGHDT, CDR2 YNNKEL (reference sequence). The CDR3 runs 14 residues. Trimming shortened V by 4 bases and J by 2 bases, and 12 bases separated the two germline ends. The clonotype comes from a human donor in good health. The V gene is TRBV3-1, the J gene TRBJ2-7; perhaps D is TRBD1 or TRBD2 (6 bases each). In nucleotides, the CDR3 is TGTGCCAGCAGCCTCACTGGGGGGCCCTACGAGCAGTACTTC. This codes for CASSLTGGPYEQYF.